This is a list of T cell receptor beta chains from one sample in a study of OX40 agonist ivuxolimab in advanced cancers. The method was immunoSEQ multiplex PCR; TCRdb's version includes in-frame clones alone and lacks a portion of them. The sample lists under 60,000 clones; 80% to 90% were seen once. Sequences were derived from CD4+ or CD8+ T cells sorted from blood, sampled in a trial of the OX40 agonist ivuxolimab. These receptors were taken from an adult with an advanced solid tumor such as melanoma, head and neck, liver or kidney cancer. Each CDR3 is given with its conserved first and last residue. The D gene is left open where the match is weak. Size is omitted from some rows. Given values are once, few, many or a class for expanded clones.

>TRBV6-5|-|-|TRBJ1-5
CASSYSIGQPQHF
TGTGCCAGCAGTTACTCGATTGGCCAACCCCAGCATTTT
>TRBV7-2|-|TRBD2|TRBJ2-3
CASSLGGGLYTSTDTQYF
TGTGCCAGCAGCTTAGGGGGGGGATTGTACACTAGCACAGATACGCAGTATTTT
>TRBV7-6|-|TRBD1|TRBJ2-2
CASRSLGQGAGELFF
TGTGCCAGCAGGTCCTTGGGACAGGGGGCCGGGGAGCTGTTTTTT
>TRBV27|-|-|TRBJ1-2
CASSRAGQFNYGYTF
TGTGCCAGCAGTCGAGCCGGACAGTTTAACTATGGCTACACCTTC
>TRBV4-3|-|TRBD1|TRBJ2-7
CASSPSQGAYEQYF
TGCGCCAGCAGCCCTTCCCAGGGGGCCTACGAGCAGTACTTC
>TRBV28|-|-|TRBJ1-1
CASRLRVSTEAFF
TGTGCCAGTCGTCTCAGGGTTAGCACTGAAGCTTTCTTT
>TRBV5-5|once|-|TRBJ2-7
CASSSFLEQYF
TGTGCCAGCAGCTCCTTCCTCGAGCAGTACTTC
>TRBV7-3|-|TRBD1|TRBJ1-1
CASSLMSGGVNTEAFF
TGTGCCAGCAGCTTAATGTCAGGGGGCGTGAACACTGAAGCTTTCTTT
>TRBV4-1|-|-|TRBJ2-2
CASSFVGGTGELFF
TGCGCCAGCTCTTTCGTGGGGGGCACCGGGGAGCTGTTTTTT
>TRBV19|-|TRBD1|TRBJ1-1
CASSMTGVVDTEAFF
TGTGCCAGTAGTATGACAGGGGTGGTGGACACTGAAGCTTTCTTT
>TRBV2|-|-|TRBJ2-7
CASSGLGEQYF
TGTGCCAGCAGTGGCTTAGGTGAGCAGTACTTC
>TRBV28|-|TRBD1|TRBJ2-7
CASSHGTVYEQYF
TGTGCCAGCAGCCATGGGACAGTCTACGAGCAGTACTTC
>TRBV14|-|-|TRBJ2-5
CASSLRGPETQYF
TGTGCCAGCAGCCTCCGGGGTCCTGAGACCCAGTACTTC
>TRBV6-9|-|TRBD1|TRBJ1-5
CASSYGTGANQPQHF
TGTGCCAGCAGTTACGGGACAGGGGCCAATCAGCCCCAGCATTTT
>TRBV6-6|-|-|TRBJ2-7
CASSPSTGAAYEQYF
TGTGCCAGCAGTCCATCGACGGGGGCCGCCTACGAGCAGTACTTC
>TRBV7-8|-|-|TRBJ2-7
CASSLVRVRSAYEQYF
TGTGCCAGCAGCTTAGTCCGGGTCCGAAGCGCCTACGAGCAGTACTTC
>TRBV4-1|few|TRBD2|TRBJ2-1
CASSSSAGGPGNEQFF
TGCGCCAGCAGCTCCTCGGCGGGGGGGCCTGGCAATGAGCAGTTCTTC
>TRBV6-5|-|TRBD2|TRBJ2-7
CASSYVAGDNEQYF
TGTGCCAGCAGTTACGTAGCGGGAGACAACGAGCAGTACTTC
>TRBV19|-|TRBD1|TRBJ1-1
CASSTLQGAEFTEAFF
TGTGCCAGTAGTACTCTGCAGGGGGCGGAGTTCACTGAAGCTTTCTTT
>TRBV28|-|-|TRBJ2-3
CASMAPDRLTDTQYF
TGTGCCAGCATGGCCCCTGACAGGCTCACAGATACGCAGTATTTT
>TRBV10-2|-|-|TRBJ1-5
CASSPPNQPQHF
TGCGCCAGCAGCCCCCCTAATCAGCCCCAGCATTTT
>TRBV13|-|-|TRBJ1-4
CASSLGHGEKLFF
TGTGCCAGCAGCTTAGGCCACGGTGAAAAACTGTTTTTT
>TRBV28|few|-|TRBJ1-4
CATERPGVYETNEKLFF
TGTGCCACCGAGAGACCGGGGGTATATGAAACTAATGAAAAACTGTTTTTT
>TRBV30|-|TRBD2|TRBJ2-1
CAWSSLGLASDEQFF
TGTGCCTGGAGTTCCCTTGGACTAGCGTCGGACGAGCAGTTCTTC
>TRBV19|-|TRBD1|TRBJ2-7
CASSLNTGDYEQYF
TGTGCCAGTAGTCTAAACACAGGGGACTACGAGCAGTACTTC
>TRBV7-2|-|-|TRBJ2-1
CASSSRVREPFF
TGTGCCAGCAGCTCTCGCGTTAGGGAGCCGTTCTTC
>TRBV10-1|-|-|TRBJ2-5
CASSDADGEETQYF
TGCGCCAGCAGTGACGCCGACGGGGAAGAGACCCAGTACTTC
>TRBV28|-|TRBD2|TRBJ2-5
CASSWTSGGMETQYF
TGTGCCAGCAGTTGGACTAGCGGGGGAATGGAGACCCAGTACTTC
>TRBV9|-|TRBD1|TRBJ1-2
CASSVDLDRAGYGYTF
TGTGCCAGCAGCGTAGATCTGGACAGGGCGGGCTATGGCTACACCTTC
>TRBV6-5|-|TRBD2|TRBJ2-5
CASRLAGGLWETQYF
TGTGCCAGCAGGCTAGCGGGGGGGCTCTGGGAGACCCAGTACTTC
>TRBV6-1|-|TRBD2|TRBJ2-7
CASSGGWAGGSYEQYF
TGTGCCAGCAGTGGGGGTTGGGCGGGAGGCTCCTACGAGCAGTACTTC